This T cell receptor beta chain was recovered during a study of T cell responses to AZD1222 COVID-19 vaccine. Findings and caveats of the study: Clonal diversity was possibly underestimated, and the donors were mostly white British, with more females. Just 6 or 7 people given AZD1222 tested seropositive at baseline. The study found Spike-specific TCR breadth and depth rose after two AZD1222 doses.

Method: immunoSEQ multiplex PCR; TCRdb's copy keeps in-frame clones and lacks some. The sample lists some 96,000 clones; approximately 89% were seen once. With respect to this clone: Its cognate antigen is unknown.

Sequences were derived from peripheral blood, sampled on day 0 of MenACWY control vaccination. This receptor was taken from an adult in good health.

This CDR3 is CASSKWQGATHMNTEAFF. The CDR3, as DNA: TGTGCCAGCAGCAAATGGCAGGGGGCTACCCATATGAACACTGAAGCTTTCTTT. V is TRBV21-1 and J is TRBJ1-1; TRBD1, as called in the table, went unchecked against the DNA. TRBV21-1 is reported as a pseudogene. The CDR3 is made up of 18 amino acids.